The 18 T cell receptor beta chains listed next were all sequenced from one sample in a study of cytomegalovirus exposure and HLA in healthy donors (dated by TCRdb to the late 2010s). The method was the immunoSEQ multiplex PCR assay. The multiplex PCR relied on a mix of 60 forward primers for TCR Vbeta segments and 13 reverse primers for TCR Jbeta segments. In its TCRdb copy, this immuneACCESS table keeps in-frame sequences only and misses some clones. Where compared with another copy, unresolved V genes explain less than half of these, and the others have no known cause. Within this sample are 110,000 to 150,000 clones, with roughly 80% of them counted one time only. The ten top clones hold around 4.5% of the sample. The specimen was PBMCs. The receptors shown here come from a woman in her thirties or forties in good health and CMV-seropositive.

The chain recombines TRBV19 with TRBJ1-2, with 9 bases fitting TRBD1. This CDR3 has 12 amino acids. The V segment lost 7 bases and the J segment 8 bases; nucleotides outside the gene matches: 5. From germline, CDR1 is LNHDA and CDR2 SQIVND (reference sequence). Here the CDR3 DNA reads TGTGCCAGTAAACAGGGGGCTGAAGGCTACACCTTC. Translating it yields CASKQGAEGYTF.

CDR3 nucleotides: TGTGCCAGCGGACTAGCGGGGGGGAATGAGCAGTTCTTC. Translation gives CASGLAGGNEQFF. The V and J genes are TRBV7-2 and TRBJ2-1; TRBD2 matches at 15 bases. The trim removed 8 bases at V and 7 bases at J, leaving 0 bases unmatched. Germline CDR1 is SGHTA and CDR2 is FQGNSA. CDR3 length equals 13 residues.

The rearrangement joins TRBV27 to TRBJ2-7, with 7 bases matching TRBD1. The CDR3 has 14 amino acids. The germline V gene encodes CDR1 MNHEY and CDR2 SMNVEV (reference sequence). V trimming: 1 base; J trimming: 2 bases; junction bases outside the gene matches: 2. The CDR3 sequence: CASSLLQGTYEQYF. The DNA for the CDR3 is TGTGCCAGCAGTTTATTACAGGGGACCTACGAGCAGTACTTC.

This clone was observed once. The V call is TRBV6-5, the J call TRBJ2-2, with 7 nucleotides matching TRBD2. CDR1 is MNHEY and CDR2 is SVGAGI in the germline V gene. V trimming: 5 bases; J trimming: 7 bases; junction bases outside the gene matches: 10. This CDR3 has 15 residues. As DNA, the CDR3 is TGTGCCAGCAGTCCCCTGGGGGGGTTAGACGGGGAGCTGTTTTTT. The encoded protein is CASSPLGGLDGELFF.

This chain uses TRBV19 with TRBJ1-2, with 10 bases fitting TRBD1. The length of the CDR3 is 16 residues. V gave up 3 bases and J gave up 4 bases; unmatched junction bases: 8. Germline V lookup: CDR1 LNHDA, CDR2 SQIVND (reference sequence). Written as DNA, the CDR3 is TGTGCCAGTAGTATGTGGACAGGGGGAAGTGGCTATGGCTACACCTTC. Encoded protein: CASSMWTGGSGYGYTF.

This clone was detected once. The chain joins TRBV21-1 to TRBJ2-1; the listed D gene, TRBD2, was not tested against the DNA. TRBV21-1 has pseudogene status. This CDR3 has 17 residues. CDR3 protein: CASAGTSGRITRNEQFF. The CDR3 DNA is TGTGCCAGCGCAGGGACTAGCGGGAGAATTACTCGGAATGAGCAGTTCTTC.

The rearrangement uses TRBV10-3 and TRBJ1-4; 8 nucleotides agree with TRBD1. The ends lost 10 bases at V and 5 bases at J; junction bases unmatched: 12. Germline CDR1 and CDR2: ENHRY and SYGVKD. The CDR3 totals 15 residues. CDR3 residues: CATRVTGALNEKLFF. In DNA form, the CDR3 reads TGTGCCACGAGGGTGACAGGGGCGTTAAATGAAAAACTGTTTTTT.

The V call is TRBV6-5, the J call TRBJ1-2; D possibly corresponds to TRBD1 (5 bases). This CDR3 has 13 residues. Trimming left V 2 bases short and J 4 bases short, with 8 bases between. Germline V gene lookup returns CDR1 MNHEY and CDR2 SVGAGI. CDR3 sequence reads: CASSYDRGYGYTF. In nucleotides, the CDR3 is TGTGCCAGCAGTTACGACAGAGGCTATGGCTACACCTTC.

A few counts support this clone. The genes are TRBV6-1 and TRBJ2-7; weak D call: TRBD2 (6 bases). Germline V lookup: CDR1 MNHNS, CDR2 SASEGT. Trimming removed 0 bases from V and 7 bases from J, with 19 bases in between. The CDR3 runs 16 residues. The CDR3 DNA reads TGTGCCAGCAGTGAAGCGCTAAGGGGCAGTGGAGGGGAGCAGTACTTC. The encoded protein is CASSEALRGSGGEQYF.

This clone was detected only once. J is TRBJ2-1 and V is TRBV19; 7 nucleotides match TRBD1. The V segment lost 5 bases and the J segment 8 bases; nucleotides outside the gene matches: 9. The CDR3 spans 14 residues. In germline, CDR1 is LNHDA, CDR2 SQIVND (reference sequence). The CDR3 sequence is CASSSTGIRDEQFF. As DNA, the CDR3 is TGTGCCAGTAGTTCGACAGGGATCAGAGATGAGCAGTTCTTC. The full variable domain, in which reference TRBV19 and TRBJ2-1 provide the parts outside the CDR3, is DGGITQSPKYLFRKEGQNVTLSCEQNLNHDAMYWYRQDPGQGLRLIYYSQIVNDFQKGDIAEGYSVSREKKESFPLTVTSAQKNPTAFYLCASSSTGIRDEQFFGPGTRLTVL.

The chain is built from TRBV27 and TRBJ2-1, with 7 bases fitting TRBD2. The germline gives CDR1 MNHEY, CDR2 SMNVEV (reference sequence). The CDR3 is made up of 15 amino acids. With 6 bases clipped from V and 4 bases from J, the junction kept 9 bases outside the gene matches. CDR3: CASRRLAGTYNEQFF. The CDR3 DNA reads TGTGCCAGCAGGCGATTAGCGGGCACTTACAATGAGCAGTTCTTC.

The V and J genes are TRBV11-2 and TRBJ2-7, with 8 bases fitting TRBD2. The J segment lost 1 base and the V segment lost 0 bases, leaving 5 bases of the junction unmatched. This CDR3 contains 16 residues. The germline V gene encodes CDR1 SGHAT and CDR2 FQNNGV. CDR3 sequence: CASSLEAGGPSYEQYF. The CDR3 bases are TGTGCCAGCAGCTTAGAGGCGGGGGGTCCTTCCTACGAGCAGTACTTC.

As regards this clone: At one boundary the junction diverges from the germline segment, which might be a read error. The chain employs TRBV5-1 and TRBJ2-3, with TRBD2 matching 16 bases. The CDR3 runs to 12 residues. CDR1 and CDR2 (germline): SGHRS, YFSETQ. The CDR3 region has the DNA TGCGCCAGCTCGGGACTAGCGGGAGGGCCGGATTTT. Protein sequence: CASSGLAGGPDF.

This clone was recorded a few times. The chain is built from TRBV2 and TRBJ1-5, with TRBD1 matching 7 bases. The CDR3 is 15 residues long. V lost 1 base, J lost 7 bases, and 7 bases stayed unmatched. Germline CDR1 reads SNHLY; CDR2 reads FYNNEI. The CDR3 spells CASSEGEGAGQPQHF. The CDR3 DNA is TGTGCCAGCAGTGAAGGAGAGGGGGCGGGGCAGCCCCAGCATTTT.

CDR3 nucleotides: TGTGCCAGCAGCTTTTCGTCGGCGCCGACGGGGGAAAAACTGTTTTTT. The encoded protein is CASSFSSAPTGEKLFF. The rearrangement joins TRBV7-2 to TRBJ1-4; D not resolved. The CDR3 contains 16 residues. From germline, CDR1 is SGHTA and CDR2 FQGNSA. Trimming took 3 bases from V and 8 from J, leaving 19 bases between them.

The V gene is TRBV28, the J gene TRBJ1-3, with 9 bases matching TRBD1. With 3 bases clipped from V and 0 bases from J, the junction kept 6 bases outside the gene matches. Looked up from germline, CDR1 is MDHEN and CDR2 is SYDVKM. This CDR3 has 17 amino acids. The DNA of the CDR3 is TGTGCCAGCAGTTTGGGGACAGGGATTCTCTCTGGAAACACCATATATTTT. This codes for CASSLGTGILSGNTIYF.

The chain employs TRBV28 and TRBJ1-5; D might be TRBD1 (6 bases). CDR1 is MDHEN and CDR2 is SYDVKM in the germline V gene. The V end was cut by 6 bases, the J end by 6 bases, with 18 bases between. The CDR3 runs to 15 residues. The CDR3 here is CASSLSGGRGQPQHF. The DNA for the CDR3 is TGTGCCAGCAGCCTGTCGGGGGGCAGGGGTCAGCCCCAGCATTTT.

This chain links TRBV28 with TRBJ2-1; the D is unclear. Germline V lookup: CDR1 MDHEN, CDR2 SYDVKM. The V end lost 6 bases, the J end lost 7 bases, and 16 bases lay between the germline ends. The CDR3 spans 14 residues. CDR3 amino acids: CASRPITEINEQFF. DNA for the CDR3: TGTGCCAGCAGACCAATTACAGAGATTAATGAGCAGTTCTTC.